The sequence of this T cell receptor beta chain was determined in a study of cytomegalovirus exposure and HLA in healthy donors. Worth noting for this clone: Its matching antigen is unknown.

Likely unrecorded immune exposures existed in these nominally healthy donors. The PCR used 60 Vbeta and 13 Jbeta primers. Profiling relied on immunoSEQ multiplex PCR, and the TCRdb table lists in-frame clones only, not all of them. The table includes some 150,000 clones, almost 85% detected once. This CDR3 spans 12 amino acids. Trimming shortened V by 0 bases and J by 5 bases, and 5 bases separated the two germline ends. Study-wide results and caveats: The classifier reportedly diagnosed cytomegalovirus status with high specificity and sensitivity.

The TCR sequence derives from a man younger than 40 in good health and CMV-seropositive. The rearrangement links TRBV5-3 to TRBJ1-2; D unclear. TRBV5-3 has ORF status, its function being uncertain. Sequenced material: PBMCs. The CDR3 sequence: CARSLGQYGYTF. DNA for the CDR3: TGTGCCAGAAGCTTGGGACAATATGGCTACACCTTC.